These 13 T cell receptor beta chains share one sample of origin, sequenced in a study of blood T cell repertoires in COVID-19. TCRdb's table, derived via immunoSEQ multiplex PCR, lists solely in-frame clones and lacks some. The repertoire has tens of thousands of clones, roughly 82% of them found once; the top ten carry less than 9%. Specimen: peripheral blood. The receptors shown here come from a man between 50 and 59 years old with active or convalescent COVID-19.

The chain has TRBV21-1 and TRBJ2-3; TRBD2 reflects the table's D call only, with no check against the DNA. TRBV21-1 counts as a pseudogene. The CDR3 spans 17 residues. CDR3 sequence reads: CASSKKRRGGQEDTQYF. CDR3 sequence (DNA): TGTGCCAGCAGCAAAAAGCGGCGGGGGGGCCAGGAAGATACGCAGTATTTT.

The genes are TRBV18 and TRBJ1-6, with 8 bases that match TRBD1. The CDR3 length is 15 residues. Per the germline V gene, CDR1 is KGHSH and CDR2 is LQKENI. Trimming removed 5 bases from V and 5 bases from J; junction bases left unmatched: 5. The CDR3 nucleotides are TGTGCCAGCTCAACGGGGACAGGAGATAATTCACCCCTCCACTTT. As protein: CASSTGTGDNSPLHF.

V is TRBV18 and J is TRBJ2-7; D possibly corresponds to TRBD2 (5 bases). V was clipped by 3 bases and J by 2 bases, with 14 bases between them. This CDR3 region has 15 residues. Germline-derived CDR1 and CDR2 are KGHSH and LQKENI. The chain's CDR3 is CASSPRGPEAYEQYF. In DNA form, the CDR3 reads TGTGCCAGCTCACCCCGGGGTCCCGAGGCCTACGAGCAGTACTTC.

This chain connects TRBV5-4 to TRBJ2-3; D might be TRBD1 (7 bases). Between the trimmed V and J ends, which lost 1 base and 4 bases, there was a span of 13 bases. There are 15 residues in the CDR3. Germline V gives CDR1 SGHNT, CDR2 YYREEE (reference sequence). CDR3 sequence: CASSLFGGGADTQYF. The CDR3 DNA is TGTGCCAGCAGCTTGTTTGGAGGGGGCGCAGATACGCAGTATTTT.

The chain combines TRBV20-1 with TRBJ2-1, with D unclear. The germline V gene has CDR1 DFQATT and CDR2 SNEGSKA (reference sequence). The CDR3 contains 10 residues. V lost 5 bases and J lost 5, with 4 bases in between. The CDR3 DNA reads TGCAGTGCTTCTGACAATGAGCAGTTCTTC. The encoded protein is CSASDNEQFF.

The rearrangement joins TRBV28 to TRBJ2-7, with 7 nucleotides matching TRBD2. Germline CDR1 MDHEN, CDR2 SYDVKM. The CDR3 loop spans 13 amino acids. V lost 6 bases, J lost 4 bases, and 6 bases stayed unmatched. The CDR3: CASSPGGIYEQYV. CDR3 bases: TGTGCCAGCAGCCCCGGGGGGATTTACGAGCAGTACGTC.

V usage is TRBV3-1 (or the pseudogene TRBV3-2) and J usage is TRBJ1-6; TRBD1 matches at 7 bases. The CDR3 is 14 amino acids. The V gene end was trimmed by 4 bases and the J gene end by 7 bases; junction bases not matched to a gene: 4. Germline V gene lookup returns CDR1 LGHDT and CDR2 YNNKEL (reference sequence). The CDR3, as DNA: TGTGCCAGCAGCCCGACAGGGAGCAATTCACCCCTCCACTTT. Protein sequence: CASSPTGSNSPLHF.

V is TRBV10-3 and J is TRBJ2-2; possible D gene TRBD2, 5 bases. Germline values: CDR1 ENHRY, CDR2 SYGVKD. V lost 4 bases and J lost 7, with 13 bases in between. There are 14 residues in the CDR3. CDR3: CAISAGSHGGELFF. CDR3 bases: TGTGCCATCAGTGCGGGGTCCCACGGCGGGGAGCTGTTTTTT.

V usage is TRBV6-4 and J usage is TRBJ2-1; TRBD2 matches at 14 bases. Unmatched junction bases numbered 5, after V lost 5 bases and J lost 8 bases. Germline lookup yields CDR1 MRHNA and CDR2 SNTAGT. This CDR3 has 15 residues. This CDR3 reads CASSRLAGGLDEQFF. DNA for the CDR3: TGTGCCAGCAGTCGACTAGCGGGGGGGCTAGATGAGCAGTTCTTC.

The chain has TRBV12-3 or TRBV12-4 and TRBJ2-7; a possible D gene is TRBD2 (6 bases). V dropped 8 bases and J dropped 4 bases, with 15 bases sitting between them. The CDR3 has 13 residues. The CDR3 nucleotides are TGTGCCAGCTCAGGGAACGGGAGTTACGAGCAGTACTTC. It specifies CASSGNGSYEQYF.

The chain couples TRBV5-1 to TRBJ2-3; 8 positions agree with TRBD2. This CDR3 has 14 amino acids. V shed 0 bases, J shed 4 bases, and the junction held 1 base outside the gene matches. In germline, CDR1 is SGHRS, CDR2 YFSETQ. Written as DNA, the CDR3 is TGCGCCAGCAGCTTGGCACTAGCGGCAGATACGCAGTATTTT. Its translation: CASSLALAADTQYF. The full variable domain, in which reference TRBV5-1 and TRBJ2-3 provide the parts outside the CDR3, is KAGVTQTPRYLIKTRGQQVTLSCSPISGHRSVSWYQQTPGQGLQFLFEYFSETQRNKGNFPGRFSGRQFSNSRSEMNVSTLELGDSALYLCASSLALAADTQYFGPGTRLTVL.

The genes are TRBV2 and TRBJ1-4; no firm D call. Trimming removed 1 base at V and 16 bases at J, with 22 bases between. Germline V gives CDR1 SNHLY, CDR2 FYNNEI. CDR3 length equals 15 residues. The CDR3 loop is CASSEGEGGGPPRFF. The CDR3 DNA sequence: TGTGCCAGCAGTGAAGGGGAGGGCGGAGGCCCTCCGAGGTTTTTT.

The gene calls are TRBV29-1 and TRBJ1-1, with D maybe TRBD1 (5 bases). Between the trimmed V and J ends, which lost 5 bases and 3 bases, there was a span of 13 bases. CDR3 length: 13 residues. Germline values: CDR1 SQVTM, CDR2 ANQGSEA. The CDR3, as DNA: TGCAGCGTTTCGGGACTTTTCGACACTGAAGCTTTCTTT. As protein: CSVSGLFDTEAFF.